The 9 T cell receptor beta chains below come from one sample, sequenced in a study of cytomegalovirus exposure and HLA in healthy donors. PCR was performed using 60 Vbeta and 13 Jbeta primers. Libraries were prepared by immunoSEQ multiplex PCR; TCRdb keeps only in-frame clonotypes and omits some of them. The sample carries around 130,000 clones, 80% recorded once. Sequenced: PBMCs. Receptors originate from a young man in good health and CMV-seronegative.

The chain joins TRBV28 to TRBJ1-5; TRBD1 is a possible D gene (6 bases). Germline CDR1 is MDHEN and CDR2 is SYDVKM. V gave up 6 bases and J gave up 1 base, with 10 bases separating them. This CDR3 is 14 amino acids long. This chain's CDR3 is CASSSDRSNQPQHF. CDR3 DNA sequence: TGTGCCAGCAGCTCCGACAGGAGCAATCAGCCCCAGCATTTT.

V and J are TRBV2 and TRBJ1-1; 8 bases line up with TRBD1. Germline V gives CDR1 SNHLY, CDR2 FYNNEI. This CDR3 contains 14 residues. With V trimmed by 5 bases and J by 5 bases, 7 bases remained unmatched. The CDR3 nucleotides read TGTGCCAGCAGTCCGGACAGGGTGAGGACTGAAGCTTTCTTT. Protein: CASSPDRVRTEAFF.

The gene calls are TRBV6-5 and TRBJ1-5; TRBD1 matches 7 bases. Trimming took 6 bases from V and 5 from J; bases not matched to a gene: 10. There are 15 residues in the CDR3. The germline gives CDR1 MNHEY, CDR2 SVGAGI. CDR3: CASRRRSGTDQPQHF. The CDR3 DNA reads TGTGCCAGCAGGCGCAGGAGTGGGACAGATCAGCCCCAGCATTTT.

The chain combines TRBV6-6 with TRBJ1-5; perhaps TRBD1 as D (5 bases). The CDR3 sequence is 15 residues long. Trimming left V 6 bases short and J 3 bases short, with 15 bases between. CDR1 and CDR2 (germline): MNHNY, SVGAGI (reference sequence). CDR3 sequence: CASSPGTSDNQPQHF. DNA of the CDR3: TGTGCCAGCAGCCCCGGGACTTCAGACAATCAGCCCCAGCATTTT.

The gene calls are TRBV28 and TRBJ2-7, with 8 bases fitting TRBD1. The CDR3 is 14 amino acids. Germline trimming cut 6 bases from V and 2 bases from J; bases unmatched to any gene: 6. CDR1 is MDHEN, CDR2 SYDVKM, per germline. The CDR3 here is CASRPQGDPYEQYF. The CDR3, as DNA: TGTGCCAGCAGACCACAGGGGGACCCCTACGAGCAGTACTTC. Full variable domain (outside the CDR3, taken from reference TRBV28 and TRBJ2-7): DVKVTQSSRYLVKRTGEKVFLECVQDMDHENMFWYRQDPGLGLRLIYFSYDVKMKEKGDIPEGYSVSREKKERFSLILESASTNQTSMYLCASRPQGDPYEQYFGPGTRLTVT.

The chain recombines TRBV6-1 with TRBJ2-7; D possibly corresponds to TRBD2 (6 bases). V was shortened by 5 bases and J by 4 bases, with 9 bases between the two germline ends. Germline CDR1 and CDR2: MNHNS and SASEGT. This CDR3 is built from 12 residues. Written as DNA, the CDR3 is TGTGCCAGCAGTCCCGGGGGTTACGAGCAGTACTTC. Its protein product is CASSPGGYEQYF.

This clone was counted only a few times. The V call is TRBV9, the J call TRBJ2-5; 15 bases match TRBD2. There are 15 residues in the CDR3. Germline V gene sequence: CDR1 SGDLS, CDR2 YYNGEE. V was pared by 4 bases and J by 5 bases, with 3 bases of the junction left unmatched. CDR3: CASSPGTSGRETQYF. For the CDR3, the DNA is TGTGCCAGCAGCCCCGGGACTAGCGGGAGGGAGACCCAGTACTTC.

The chain employs TRBV4-1 and TRBJ1-1; D unresolved. The germline CDR1 and CDR2 sequences are MGHRA and YSYEKL. This CDR3 is built from 14 residues. Trimming took 2 bases from V and 3 from J, leaving 10 bases between them. The CDR3 DNA reads as TGCGCCAGCAGCCAAAAGTTTTCGGACACTGAAGCTTTCTTT. This codes for CASSQKFSDTEAFF.

The table lists this clone with a few counts. This chain joins TRBV5-1 and TRBJ2-3; 8 nucleotides agree with TRBD1. Germline V CDR1 and CDR2: SGHRS, YFSETQ. V shed 4 bases and J 7 bases; nucleotides not matched to a gene: 5. The CDR3 has 13 residues. This CDR3 is CASSPGQGYTQYF. For the CDR3, the DNA is TGCGCCAGCAGCCCAGGACAGGGTTATACGCAGTATTTT.